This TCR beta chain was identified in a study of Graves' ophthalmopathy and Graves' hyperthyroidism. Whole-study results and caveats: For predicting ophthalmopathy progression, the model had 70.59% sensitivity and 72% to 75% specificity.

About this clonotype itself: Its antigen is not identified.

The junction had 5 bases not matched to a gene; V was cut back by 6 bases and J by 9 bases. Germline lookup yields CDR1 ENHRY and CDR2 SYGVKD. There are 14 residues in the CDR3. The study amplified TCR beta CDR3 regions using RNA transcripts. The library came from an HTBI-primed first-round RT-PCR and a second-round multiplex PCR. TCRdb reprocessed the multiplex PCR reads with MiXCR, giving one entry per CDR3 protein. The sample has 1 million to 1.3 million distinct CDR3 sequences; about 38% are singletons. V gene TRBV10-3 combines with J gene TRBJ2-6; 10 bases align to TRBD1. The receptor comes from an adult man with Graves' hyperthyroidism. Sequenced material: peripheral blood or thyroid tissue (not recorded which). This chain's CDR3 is CAIRRQGADNVLTF. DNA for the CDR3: TGTGCCATCAGAAGACAGGGGGCAGACAACGTCCTGACTTTC.